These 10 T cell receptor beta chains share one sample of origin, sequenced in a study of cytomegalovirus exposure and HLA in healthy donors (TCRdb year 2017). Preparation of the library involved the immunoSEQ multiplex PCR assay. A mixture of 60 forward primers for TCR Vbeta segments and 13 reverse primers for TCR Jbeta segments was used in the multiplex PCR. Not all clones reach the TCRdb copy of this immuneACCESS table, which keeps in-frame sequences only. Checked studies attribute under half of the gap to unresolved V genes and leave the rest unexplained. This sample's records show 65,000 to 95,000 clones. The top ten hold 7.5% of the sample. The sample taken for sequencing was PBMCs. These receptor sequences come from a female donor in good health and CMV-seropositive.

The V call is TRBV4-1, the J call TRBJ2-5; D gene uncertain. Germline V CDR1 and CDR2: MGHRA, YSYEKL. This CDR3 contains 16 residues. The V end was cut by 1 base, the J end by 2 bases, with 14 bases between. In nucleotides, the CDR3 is TGCGCCAGCAGCCAAGGGCGGAGATGGTTTCAAGAGACCCAGTACTTC. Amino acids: CASSQGRRWFQETQYF.

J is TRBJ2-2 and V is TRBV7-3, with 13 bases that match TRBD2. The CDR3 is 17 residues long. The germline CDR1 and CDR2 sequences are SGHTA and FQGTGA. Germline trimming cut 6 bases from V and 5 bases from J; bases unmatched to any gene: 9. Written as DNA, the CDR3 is TGTGCCAGCAGGCCGACTCGGACTAGCGGGGGAACCGGGGAGCTGTTTTTT. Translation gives CASRPTRTSGGTGELFF. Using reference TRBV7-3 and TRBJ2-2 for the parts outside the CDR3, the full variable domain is GAGVSQTPSNKVTEKGKYVELRCDPISGHTALYWYRQSLGQGPEFLIYFQGTGAADDSGLPNDRFFAVRPEGSVSTLKIQRTERGDSAVYLCASRPTRTSGGTGELFFGEGSRLTVL.

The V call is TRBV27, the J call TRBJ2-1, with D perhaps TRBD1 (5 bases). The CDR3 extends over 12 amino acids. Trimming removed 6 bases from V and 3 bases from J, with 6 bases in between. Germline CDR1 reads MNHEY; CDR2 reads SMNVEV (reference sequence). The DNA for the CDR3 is TGTGCCAGCAGCAGGGACTACAATGAGCAGTTCTTC. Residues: CASSRDYNEQFF.

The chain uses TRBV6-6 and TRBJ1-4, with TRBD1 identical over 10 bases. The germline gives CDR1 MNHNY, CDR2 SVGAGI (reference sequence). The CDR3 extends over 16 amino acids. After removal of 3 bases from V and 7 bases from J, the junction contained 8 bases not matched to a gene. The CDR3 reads CASSYRAGTGVEKLFF. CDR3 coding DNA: TGTGCCAGCAGTTATAGAGCGGGGACAGGGGTTGAAAAACTGTTTTTT.

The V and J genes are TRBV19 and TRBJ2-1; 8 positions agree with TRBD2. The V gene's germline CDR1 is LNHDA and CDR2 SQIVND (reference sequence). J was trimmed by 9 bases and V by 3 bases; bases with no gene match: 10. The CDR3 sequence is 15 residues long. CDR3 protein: CASSIGGGPGSEQFF. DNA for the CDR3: TGTGCCAGTAGTATCGGCGGGGGGCCAGGTAGTGAGCAGTTCTTC.

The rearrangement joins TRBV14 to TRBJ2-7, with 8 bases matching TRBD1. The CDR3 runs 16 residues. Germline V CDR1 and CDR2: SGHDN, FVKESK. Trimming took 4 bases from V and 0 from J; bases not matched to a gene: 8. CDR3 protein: CASSPRTGISSYEQYF. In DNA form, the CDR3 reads TGTGCCAGCAGCCCCCGGACAGGGATCTCCTCCTACGAGCAGTACTTC.

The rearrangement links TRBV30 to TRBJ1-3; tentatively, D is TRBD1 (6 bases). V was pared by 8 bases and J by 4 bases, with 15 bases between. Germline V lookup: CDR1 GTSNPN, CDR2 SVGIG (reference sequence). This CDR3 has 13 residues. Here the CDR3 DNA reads TGTGCCACCGAAATCGGGACAGGAAACACCATATATTTT. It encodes CATEIGTGNTIYF.

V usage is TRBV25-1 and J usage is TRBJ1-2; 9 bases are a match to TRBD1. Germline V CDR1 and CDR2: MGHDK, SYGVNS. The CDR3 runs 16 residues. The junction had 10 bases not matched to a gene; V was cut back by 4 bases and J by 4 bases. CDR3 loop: CASSAAGQGQGYGYTF. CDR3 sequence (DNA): TGTGCCAGCAGTGCCGCCGGACAGGGGCAGGGCTATGGCTACACCTTC.

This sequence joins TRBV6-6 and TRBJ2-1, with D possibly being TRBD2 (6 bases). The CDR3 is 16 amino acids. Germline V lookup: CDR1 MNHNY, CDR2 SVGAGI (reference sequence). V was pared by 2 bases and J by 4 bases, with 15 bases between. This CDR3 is CASSYPLGGAYNEQFF. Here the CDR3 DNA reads TGTGCCAGCAGTTACCCCCTGGGGGGAGCATACAATGAGCAGTTCTTC.

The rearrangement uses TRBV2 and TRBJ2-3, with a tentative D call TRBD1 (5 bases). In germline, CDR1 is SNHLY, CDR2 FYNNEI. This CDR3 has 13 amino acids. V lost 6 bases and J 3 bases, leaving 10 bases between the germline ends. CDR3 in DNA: TGTGCCAGCAGACAGGACCAAACAGATACGCAGTATTTT. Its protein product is CASRQDQTDTQYF.